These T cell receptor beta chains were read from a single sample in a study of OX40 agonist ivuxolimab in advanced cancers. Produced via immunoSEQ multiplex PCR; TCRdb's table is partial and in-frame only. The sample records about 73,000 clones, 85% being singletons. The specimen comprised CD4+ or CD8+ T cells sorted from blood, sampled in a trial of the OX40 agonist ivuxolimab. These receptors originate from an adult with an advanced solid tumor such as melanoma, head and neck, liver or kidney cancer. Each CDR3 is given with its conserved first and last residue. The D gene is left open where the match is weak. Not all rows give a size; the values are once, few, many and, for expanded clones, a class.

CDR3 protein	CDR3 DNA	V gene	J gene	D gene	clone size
CASSLTVRSQETQYF	TGTGCCAGCAGCCTCACGGTCAGGAGCCAAGAGACCCAGTACTTC	TRBV5-8	TRBJ2-5	NA	NA
CASSLRQGAFETQYF	TGTGCCAGCAGCTTAAGACAGGGGGCTTTTGAGACCCAGTACTTC	TRBV7-7	TRBJ2-5	TRBD1	NA
CASSARTGGDNEQFF	TGTGCCAGCAGTGCGAGGACAGGAGGTGACAATGAGCAGTTCTTC	TRBV6-4	TRBJ2-1	TRBD1	NA
CASSDPTRQGGGYTF	TGTGCCAGCAGTGACCCCACCCGACAGGGTGGGGGCTACACCTTC	TRBV25-1	TRBJ1-2	TRBD1	NA
CASSIGRRDGDQPQHF	TGTGCCAGTAGTATAGGTCGCAGGGATGGGGATCAGCCCCAGCATTTT	TRBV19	TRBJ1-5	NA	NA
CASSEYRGEGYTF	TGTGCCAGCAGTGAATATCGAGGGGAGGGCTACACCTTC	TRBV25-1	TRBJ1-2	NA	few
CASSIGGTGYSYEQYF	TGTGCCAGTAGTATAGGGGGGACAGGGTACTCCTACGAGCAGTACTTC	TRBV19	TRBJ2-7	TRBD1	NA
CASGRDSHTDTQYF	TGTGCTAGTGGCCGGGACTCCCACACAGATACGCAGTATTTT	TRBV12-5	TRBJ2-3	NA	NA
CASSPRQGDEQYF	TGTGCCAGTAGTCCCCGACAGGGCGACGAGCAGTACTTC	TRBV19	TRBJ2-7	TRBD1	NA
CASSPPGQGDTGELFF	TGTGCCAGCAGTCCACCGGGACAGGGGGACACCGGGGAGCTGTTTTTT	TRBV7-9	TRBJ2-2	TRBD1	NA
CASPGLIHRELFF	TGTGCCAGTCCGGGACTGATACACCGGGAGCTGTTTTTT	TRBV27	TRBJ2-2	NA	NA
CASSLLNNYGYTF	TGTGCCAGCAGCTTACTGAATAACTATGGCTACACCTTC	TRBV7-9	TRBJ1-2	NA	NA
CASSLQISGGYDEQFF	TGTGCCAGCAGCCTCCAGATCTCAGGGGGCTACGATGAGCAGTTCTTC	TRBV9	TRBJ2-1	TRBD1	NA
CAWSLLAGVGELFF	TGTGCCTGGAGTCTACTAGCGGGGGTCGGGGAGCTGTTTTTT	TRBV30	TRBJ2-2	TRBD2	few
CASSQGQEKETQYF	TGCGCCAGCAGCCAAGGGCAGGAAAAAGAGACCCAGTACTTC	TRBV4-3	TRBJ2-5	NA	NA
CASSLAANSGANVLTF	TGTGCCAGCAGCTTAGCAGCCAACTCTGGGGCCAACGTCCTGACTTTC	TRBV7-3	TRBJ2-6	NA	NA
CASTNGAGRVNTEAFF	TGTGCCAGTACGAACGGGGCGGGACGGGTGAACACTGAAGCTTTCTTT	TRBV19	TRBJ1-1	NA	NA
CASGGLGFGQYF	TGTGCCAGCGGGGGCCTAGGGTTCGGGCAGTACTTC	TRBV6-6	TRBJ2-7	NA	NA
CASSEAPGQGWEQYF	TGTGCCAGCAGTGAAGCCCCTGGACAGGGCTGGGAGCAGTACTTC	TRBV6-1	TRBJ2-7	TRBD1	NA
CASSEEGGPQPQHF	TGTGCCAGCAGTGAAGAAGGAGGGCCCCAGCCCCAGCATTTT	TRBV2	TRBJ1-5	NA	NA
CASSQQGVKLFF	TGTGCCAGCAGCCAACAGGGGGTAAAACTGTTTTTT	TRBV7-2	TRBJ1-4	TRBD1	NA
CASNPTGAHGGYTF	TGTGCCAGCAACCCAACCGGGGCCCACGGTGGCTACACCTTC	TRBV7-9	TRBJ1-2	NA	NA
CASSQIFGTGGSPLHF	TGCGCCAGCAGTCAAATTTTCGGGACAGGGGGTTCACCCCTCCACTTT	TRBV23-1	TRBJ1-6	TRBD1	NA
CASSEGLAGGGELFF	TGTGCCAGCAGTGAAGGGCTAGCGGGGGGCGGGGAGCTGTTTTTT	TRBV2	TRBJ2-2	TRBD2	NA
CASRMITGSHEQYF	TGTGCCAGCCGGATGATCACAGGGTCCCACGAGCAGTACTTC	TRBV6-5	TRBJ2-7	NA	NA
CASSLAFTSSLSSSYEQYF	TGTGCCAGCAGCTTAGCTTTTACTAGCTCACTGTCGAGCTCCTACGAGCAGTACTTC	TRBV11-2	TRBJ2-7	NA	NA
CASSVDGRPSTDTQYF	TGTGCCAGCAGCGTAGACGGACGGCCCAGCACAGATACGCAGTATTTT	TRBV9	TRBJ2-3	NA	NA
CASTLDRGQEQFF	TGTGCCAGCACTCTGGACCGAGGCCAGGAGCAGTTCTTC	TRBV2	TRBJ2-1	NA	NA
CASSSNPRGGAGELFF	TGTGCCAGCAGTTCCAATCCCCGGGGGGGGGCCGGGGAGCTGTTTTTT	TRBV6-5	TRBJ2-2	TRBD2	once
CASTPLQGAVTEAFF	TGTGCCAGCACCCCGCTCCAGGGGGCGGTTACTGAAGCTTTCTTT	TRBV6-5	TRBJ1-1	TRBD1	NA
CASSYTRQGSGNTIYF	TGTGCCAGCAGTTACACGCGACAGGGCTCTGGAAACACCATATATTTT	TRBV6-5	TRBJ1-3	TRBD1	NA
CASSFTSGVHQETQYF	TGTGCCAGCAGCTTCACTAGCGGGGTTCACCAAGAGACCCAGTACTTC	TRBV11-1	TRBJ2-5	TRBD2	NA
CASSQPGAPEAFF	TGTGCCAGCAGCCAACCGGGAGCCCCTGAAGCTTTCTTT	TRBV4-2	TRBJ1-1	NA	NA
CAWSVVGGTEAFF	TGTGCCTGGAGTGTTGTGGGGGGCACTGAAGCTTTCTTT	TRBV30	TRBJ1-1	NA	few
CASSLSTGVVRHF	TGTGCCAGCAGTTTATCGACAGGGGTCGTGAGGCACTTC	TRBV27	TRBJ2-7	TRBD1	NA
CASSGTGTSGRGPDYYEQYF	TGTGCCAGCAGTGGGACCGGGACTAGCGGTAGGGGTCCGGACTACTACGAGCAGTACTTC	TRBV6-4	TRBJ2-7	TRBD2	NA
CATSRSRVDEKLFF	TGTGCCACCAGCAGATCTAGGGTTGATGAAAAACTGTTTTTT	TRBV15	TRBJ1-4	NA	NA
CASSLGDRGLATEAFF	TGTGCCAGCAGCTTAGGGGACAGGGGGCTCGCGACTGAAGCTTTCTTT	TRBV11-2	TRBJ1-1	TRBD1	NA
CASSQDSGGRGNTEAFF	TGCGCCAGCAGCCAAGATAGTGGGGGCCGGGGGAACACTGAAGCTTTCTTT	TRBV4-3	TRBJ1-1	NA	NA
CASSQRALAGLDTQYF	TGTGCCAGCAGCCAAAGGGCACTAGCGGGGTTAGATACGCAGTATTTT	TRBV27	TRBJ2-3	TRBD2	NA
CASSLGTGESGYGYTF	TGTGCCAGCAGTTTGGGGACAGGGGAGAGTGGGTATGGCTACACCTTC	TRBV6-5	TRBJ1-2	TRBD1	NA
CASSTRQGPYEQYF	TGTGCCAGCAGTACCCGACAGGGGCCCTACGAGCAGTACTTC	TRBV6-1	TRBJ2-7	TRBD1	NA
CAISDSTGTGDTGELFF	TGTGCCATCAGTGACTCGACCGGGACAGGGGACACCGGGGAGCTGTTTTTT	TRBV10-3	TRBJ2-2	TRBD1	once
CASRTTGGGYEQYF	TGTGCCAGCAGAACGACAGGGGGCGGCTACGAGCAGTACTTC	TRBV6-5	TRBJ2-7	TRBD1	NA
CASSLAPGQEGNYGYTF	TGCGCCAGCAGCCTAGCCCCAGGACAGGAAGGGAACTATGGCTACACCTTC	TRBV4-3	TRBJ1-2	TRBD1	NA
CASSLSTLSGGYTF	TGTGCCAGCAGCTTATCGACCCTTTCCGGAGGCTACACCTTC	TRBV7-3	TRBJ1-2	NA	NA
CASSSLAGETQYF	TGCGCCAGCAGCTCTCTAGCGGGAGAGACCCAGTACTTC	TRBV4-3	TRBJ2-5	TRBD2	NA
CASSHGQVGEKLFF	TGCGCCAGCAGCCATGGACAGGTCGGTGAAAAACTGTTTTTT	TRBV4-3	TRBJ1-4	TRBD1	NA
CASSRQGTDNSPLHF	TGTGCCAGCAGCCGACAGGGTACCGATAATTCACCCCTCCACTTT	TRBV4-2	TRBJ1-6	TRBD1	NA
CAGTSGGKSEQFF	TGTGCTGGGACTAGCGGGGGGAAGAGTGAGCAGTTCTTC	TRBV6-6	TRBJ2-1	TRBD2	NA
CASSSGTSNTGELFF	TGCGCCAGTTCCTCCGGGACATCGAACACCGGGGAGCTGTTTTTT	TRBV23-1	TRBJ2-2	NA	NA
CASSPGTPGGNTIYF	TGCGCCAGCAGCCCGGGGACACCAGGGGGAAACACCATATATTTT	TRBV5-1	TRBJ1-3	NA	NA
CASSKLAGIWFF	TGTGCCAGCAGCAAACTTGCCGGGATTTGGTTTTTT	TRBV5-6	TRBJ1-4	NA	NA
CASTPRGTGQDYGYTF	TGTGCCAGCACCCCTCGGGGGACAGGCCAAGACTATGGCTACACCTTC	TRBV27	TRBJ1-2	TRBD1	NA
CAWSFGQGPFYEQYF	TGTGCCTGGAGCTTTGGACAGGGCCCCTTCTACGAGCAGTACTTC	TRBV30	TRBJ2-7	TRBD1	once
CASSSEIKNSPLHF	TGTGCCAGCAGTTCCGAGATTAAGAATTCACCCCTCCACTTT	TRBV6-6	TRBJ1-6	NA	few
CASSLQETYNSPLHF	TGTGCCAGCAGCCTTCAGGAGACGTATAATTCACCCCTCCACTTT	TRBV11-2	TRBJ1-6	NA	NA